Listed here is a single TCR beta chain. In the original analysis: Reference gene primer amplification gave nucleated cell count estimates. Produced via immunoSEQ multiplex PCR; TCRdb's table is partial and in-frame only. That table gives V, J and clone size, and the DNA gave D and trimming. The sample has about 180,000 clones, around 85% seen once. This entry is derived from a study of blood T cell repertoires in COVID-19. Study at large: Sites in the United States, Italy and Spain provided acute and convalescent COVID-19 samples. The analysed material was cDNA or gDNA that came from T cells, B-cell-depleted T cells, or PBMCs.

Patients from Seattle were sampled longitudinally, starting during active infection. The CDR3 sequence is 15 residues long. V lost 4 bases to trimming and J lost 5 bases; unmatched junction nucleotides: 6. CDR1 is SGHRS, CDR2 YFSETQ, per germline. The sample taken for sequencing was peripheral blood. The rearrangement uses TRBV5-1 and TRBJ1-2, with 12 nucleotides matching TRBD1. This receptor was taken from a person aged 65 to 85 with COVID-19, enrolled during active disease. DNA for the CDR3: TGCGCCAGCAGCGTCGGGACAGGGGGCGGATATGGCTACACCTTC. Amino acids: CASSVGTGGGYGYTF. Supplemented by reference TRBV5-1 and TRBJ1-2, the full variable domain reads KAGVTQTPRYLIKTRGQQVTLSCSPISGHRSVSWYQQTPGQGLQFLFEYFSETQRNKGNFPGRFSGRQFSNSRSEMNVSTLELGDSALYLCASSVGTGGGYGYTFGSGTRLTVV.